A selection of T cell receptor beta chains follows, all from one sample in a study of CD4 T cells in lung cancer. The repertoire was sequenced with immunoSEQ multiplex PCR; TCRdb's copy has only in-frame clones and lacks some. The table lists approximately 10,000 clones, about 62% of them singletons. Source material: normal lung tissue taken away from the tumor. These receptors originate from a man between 60 and 75 years old with non-small cell lung cancer. Each CDR3 is given with its conserved first and last residue. A D gene is named only where the DNA matches it firmly. Expanded clones get a size class; other rows say once, few or many, or leave the size out.

size | J | V | D | DNA | CDR3
. | TRBJ2-5 | TRBV13 | TRBD2 | TGTGCCAGCAGCCTTAGCGGGGCCGCGGATTGGGAGCAGTACTTC | CASSLSGAADWEQYF
. | TRBJ2-1 | TRBV6-1 | . | TGTGCCAGCATTAGCGTCGTAAGCAATGAGCAGTTCTTC | CASISVVSNEQFF
. | TRBJ2-3 | TRBV19 | TRBD2 | TGTGCCAGTATGAGCGGGAGAAGCACAGATACGCAGTATTTT | CASMSGRSTDTQYF
. | TRBJ2-5 | TRBV7-6 | . | TGTGCCAGCAGCTTGACCGACAGTCAAGAGACCCAGTACTTC | CASSLTDSQETQYF
. | TRBJ2-5 | TRBV4-2 | . | TGTGCCAGCAGCCAAGGTCTAGAGATAGAGACCCAGTACTTC | CASSQGLEIETQYF
. | TRBJ2-3 | TRBV7-3 | TRBD2 | TGTGCCAGCAGCTCGGGACTAGCGGGATCCACAGATACGCAGTATTTT | CASSSGLAGSTDTQYF
few | TRBJ2-1 | TRBV5-4 | . | TGTGCCAGCAGCTTGGGGTCCCGGGAGAGGGGTAATGAGCAGTTCTTC | CASSLGSRERGNEQFF
. | TRBJ2-3 | TRBV5-1 | TRBD2 | TGCGCCAGCAGCATCGGGGACTATTCAGATACGCAGTATTTT | CASSIGDYSDTQYF
few | TRBJ1-1 | TRBV9 | TRBD1 | TGTGCCAGCAGCGCGGATACCTGGACAGGGGTGAGAACCGGCGACACTGAAGCTTTCTTT | CASSADTWTGVRTGDTEAFF
once | TRBJ2-4 | TRBV15 | . | TGTGCCACCAGCAGAGTTACTGAAGCCAAAAACATTCAGTACTTC | CATSRVTEAKNIQYF
. | TRBJ1-1 | TRBV13 | . | TGTGCCAGCAGCCGGCTTGAGGGGGGGCGGACTGAAGCTTTCTTT | CASSRLEGGRTEAFF
. | TRBJ2-1 | TRBV18 | TRBD1 | TGTGCCAGCTCACCCCGGGACAGAGCCCTTAATGAGCAGTTCTTC | CASSPRDRALNEQFF
few | TRBJ2-1 | TRBV7-3 | TRBD1 | TGTGCCAGCAGCTTCTCCGGGACAGACAATGAGCAGTTCTTC | CASSFSGTDNEQFF
. | TRBJ1-5 | TRBV6-1 | . | TGTGCCAGCAGACAGGGAATCAATCAGCCCCAGCATTTT | CASRQGINQPQHF
few | TRBJ2-5 | TRBV21-1 | . | TGTGCCAGCAGCAAAGGTGGACAGGGGGCTATCTTGGAACAAGAGACCCAGTACTTC | CASSKGGQGAILEQETQYF
large | TRBJ2-7 | TRBV28 | TRBD1 | TGTGCCAGCAGTTCGGGACAGGGGGAACTCTCCTACGAGCAGTACTTC | CASSSGQGELSYEQYF
. | TRBJ2-3 | TRBV7-2 | TRBD2 | TGTGCCAGCAGCTTAGACCCGGCGGGAGGCACAGATACGCAGTATTTT | CASSLDPAGGTDTQYF
. | TRBJ1-3 | TRBV11-2 | . | TGTGCCAGCAGCCGCCGAGCCTCTGGAAACACCATATATTTT | CASSRRASGNTIYF
. | TRBJ2-1 | TRBV7-7 | . | TGTGCCAGCAGCCGGACTGATAGCTCCTACAATGAGCAGTTCTTC | CASSRTDSSYNEQFF
medium-sized | TRBJ2-2 | TRBV28 | . | TGTGCCAGCAGCCCGAGAAGGGAGCTGTTTTTT | CASSPRRELFF
. | TRBJ2-3 | TRBV7-8 | TRBD2 | TGTGCCAGCAGCTTAGAGGCTAGCGGGAGTGCAGATACGCAGTATTTT | CASSLEASGSADTQYF
once | TRBJ1-3 | TRBV5-4 | TRBD1 | TGTGCCAGCAGTCGAGGACAGGGACGCTCTGGAAACACCATATATTTT | CASSRGQGRSGNTIYF
few | TRBJ2-1 | TRBV9 | TRBD1 | TGTGCCAGCAGCGCATCCAGGGACAGCCTCTCCTACAATGAGCAGTTCTTC | CASSASRDSLSYNEQFF
. | TRBJ2-3 | TRBV6-4 | . | TGTGCCAGCAGTGAAAAGGTAGATGCAGGTGGAGATACGCAGTATTTT | CASSEKVDAGGDTQYF
. | TRBJ1-3 | TRBV30 | . | TGTGCCTGGAGTGCAGGGGTAGGTGGAAACACCATATATTTT | CAWSAGVGGNTIYF
. | TRBJ2-7 | TRBV7-2 | . | TGTGCCAGCAGCCAAGGGGTCGGACCCTACGAGCAGTACTTC | CASSQGVGPYEQYF
. | TRBJ2-3 | TRBV5-1 | TRBD1 | TGCGCCAGCAGCGCCCCCCCGACAGGGGTGGTAGATACGCAGTATTTT | CASSAPPTGVVDTQYF
. | TRBJ1-2 | TRBV6-1 | . | TGTGCCAGCAGTGAAGTTAGGGGCCTGGGCTACACCTTC | CASSEVRGLGYTF
. | TRBJ2-5 | TRBV11-2 | . | TGTGCCAGCAGCCGCGCACCGGGACAACAAGAGACCCAGTACTTC | CASSRAPGQQETQYF
. | TRBJ1-1 | TRBV27 | . | TGTGCCAGCAGTCAACGAGGGCGGGGTCGTGACACTGAAGCTTTCTTT | CASSQRGRGRDTEAFF
. | TRBJ2-5 | TRBV6-1 | TRBD2 | TGTGCCAGCACGGGACTAGCGGGAGGGCGAGAGACCCAGTACTTC | CASTGLAGGRETQYF
. | TRBJ2-4 | TRBV2 | TRBD2 | TGTGCCAGCAGTGGGGGACTAGCGGGAAACATTCAGTACTTC | CASSGGLAGNIQYF
few | TRBJ2-2 | TRBV7-8 | . | TGTGCCAGCAGCTTAACGGAGGGGCAGGGCGGGGAGCTGTTTTTT | CASSLTEGQGGELFF
. | TRBJ2-7 | TRBV28 | . | TGTGCCAGCAGTCTAACTTCTTGGAGCTCCTACGAGCAGTACTTC | CASSLTSWSSYEQYF
. | TRBJ1-1 | TRBV18 | . | TGTGCCAGCTCCCCAACGGGGGGGCGGACTGAAGCTTTCTTT | CASSPTGGRTEAFF
few | TRBJ2-7 | TRBV5-1 | . | TGCGCCAGCAGCTTGGCCCTGGAGAGATCCTACGAGCAGTACTTC | CASSLALERSYEQYF
few | TRBJ1-2 | TRBV5-6 | . | TGTGCCAGCAGTCTCTCCTCAGATCTTATGGGCTACACCTTC | CASSLSSDLMGYTF
. | TRBJ2-7 | TRBV13 | TRBD2 | TGTGCCAGCAGCTCCCCACCGGGACTAGCGGTTGCCTACGAGCAGTACTTC | CASSSPPGLAVAYEQYF
. | TRBJ1-1 | TRBV11-2 | . | TGTGCCAGCAGCCCCTTTAGGAACACTGAAGCTTTCTTT | CASSPFRNTEAFF
few | TRBJ2-5 | TRBV5-8 | TRBD1 | TGTGCCAGCAGCTTGGAGACAGGGACGCAAGAGACCCAGTACTTC | CASSLETGTQETQYF
. | TRBJ2-4 | TRBV5-4 | TRBD2 | TGTGCCAGCAGCCGCGAGGGAGGGAATACCAAAAACATTCAGTACTTC | CASSREGGNTKNIQYF
few | TRBJ1-1 | TRBV7-9 | TRBD1 | TGTGCCAGCACGGGAGGGGGCATTGAAGCTTTCTTT | CASTGGGIEAFF
. | TRBJ1-1 | TRBV28 | TRBD1 | TGTGCCAGCAGTTTATGGGGGACAGGGGGAAGGACTGAAGCTTTCTTT | CASSLWGTGGRTEAFF
. | TRBJ2-7 | TRBV7-8 | . | TGTGCCAGCAGCTCCTTCGCCGGCTCCTACGAGCAGTACTTC | CASSSFAGSYEQYF
few | TRBJ2-5 | TRBV29-1 | TRBD1 | TGCAGCGTACAGGGGCTCCAAGAGACCCAGTACTTC | CSVQGLQETQYF
. | TRBJ2-1 | TRBV4-2 | . | TGTGCCAGCAGGGTACGGCTTACTAATAATGAGCAGTTCTTC | CASRVRLTNNEQFF
. | TRBJ1-1 | TRBV10-1 | TRBD1 | TGCGCCAGCAGGGACAGGGCGGCCGAGGCTTTCTTT | CASRDRAAEAFF
. | TRBJ1-1 | TRBV18 | . | TGTGCCAGCTCACCAACAGTGAACACTGAAGCTTTCTTT | CASSPTVNTEAFF
few | TRBJ1-2 | TRBV6-5 | . | TGTGCCAGCAGACGAACCTCGGGACAAAACTATGGCTACACCTTC | CASRRTSGQNYGYTF
. | TRBJ2-1 | TRBV7-9 | TRBD2 | TGTGCCAGCAGCCCAGTGGCGGGGGAGGTGGTCAATGAGCAGTTCTTC | CASSPVAGEVVNEQFF
few | TRBJ1-1 | TRBV4-1 | . | TGCGCCAGCAGCCAAGATTATAGGAACACTGAAGCTTTCTTT | CASSQDYRNTEAFF
. | TRBJ2-7 | TRBV28 | TRBD1 | TGTGCCAGCAGAACGACAGGGACCTACGAGCAGTACTTC | CASRTTGTYEQYF
. | TRBJ1-5 | TRBV7-3 | . | TGTGCCAGCAGCTTAGTTTCCCAGAACAATCAGCCCCAGCATTTT | CASSLVSQNNQPQHF
. | TRBJ1-5 | TRBV11-2 | . | TGTGCCAGCAGCTCACGTGCGGGGTCTTCGGAGCCCCAGCATTTT | CASSSRAGSSEPQHF